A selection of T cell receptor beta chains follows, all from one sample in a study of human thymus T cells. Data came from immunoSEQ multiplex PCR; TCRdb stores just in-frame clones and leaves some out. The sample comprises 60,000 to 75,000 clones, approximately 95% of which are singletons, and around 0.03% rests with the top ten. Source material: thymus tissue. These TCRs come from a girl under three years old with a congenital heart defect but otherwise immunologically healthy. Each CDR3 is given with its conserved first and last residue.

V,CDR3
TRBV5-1,CASSWGTEDYEQYF
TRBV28,CASSLLGRGRSEQYF
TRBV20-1,CSATSRNEQFF
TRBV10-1,CASRKGTDIRTGELFF
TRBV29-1,CSVEESWTGKGTNYGYTF
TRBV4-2,CASSQVAGGENIQYF
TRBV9,CASSAQTGPQDYEQYF
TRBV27,CASSLREGHGETQYF
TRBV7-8,CASSPKDSPRYEQYF
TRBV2,CASSERQGATNEKLFF
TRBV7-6,CASSLRDGGDGSYEQYF
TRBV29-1,CSVARGDTQYF
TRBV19,CASSIVRHGNQPQHF
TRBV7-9,CASSLEGQVGSRPYNEQFF
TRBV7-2,CASSSGLEQYF
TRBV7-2,CASSPGQVPGNTIYF
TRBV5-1,CASWKGAPSYNEQFF
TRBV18,CASSSTDTQYF
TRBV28,CASSLVRPGELFF
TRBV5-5,CASSLGPGVHTEAFF
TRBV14,CASSQRGRRAIGANVLTF
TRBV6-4,CASRPDEAGGPDTGELFF
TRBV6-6,CASKGVKLRSGYTF
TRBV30,CAWSGTGGNYGYTF
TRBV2,CASREQFF
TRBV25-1,CASSELGTSGFNTDTQYF
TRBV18,CASSPRGPLGHEQFF
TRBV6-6,CASSYGFDVQETQYF
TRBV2,CASSEAQPAYEQYF
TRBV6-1,CASSERTSGTSTDTQYF
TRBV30,CACPGQRGNTIYF
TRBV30,CAWSVPGHSYEQYF
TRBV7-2,CASSIGLGASYEQYF
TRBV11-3,CASSAGARSTVEQFF
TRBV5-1,CASSILERESVTDTQYF
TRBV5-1,CASSLDGRREQYF
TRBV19,CASNGARGQPQHF
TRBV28,CASSLERGVRSYNEQFF
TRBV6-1,CASSNRFSTDTQYF
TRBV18,CASSPPGEAGTQYF
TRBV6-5,CASAADGLGILEQYF
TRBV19,CASSTPSAFRGDTGELFF
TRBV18,CASSENPTGARHQPQHF
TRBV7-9,CASSTLNTGELFF
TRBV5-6,CASSDETGRGLMNTEAFF
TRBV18,CASSPFDRFEEQYF
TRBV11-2,CATSRSSKLVEQYF
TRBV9,CASSDPVLDTSKRTQYF
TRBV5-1,CASSACLAGGIGSTDTQYF
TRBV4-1,CASSQVRGGDRGYEQYF
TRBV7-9,CASSSPGQGLGKLFF
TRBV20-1,CSAPRDGELFF
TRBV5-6,CASSFSLAGGNEQFF
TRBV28,CARLRWGQGHNYGYTF
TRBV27,CAPPAGAPGGANVLTF